The 15 T cell receptor beta chains below come from one sample, sequenced in a study of T-cell memory formation after mild COVID-19. TCRdb passed the 5' RACE reads through MiXCR, listing each CDR3 protein once. Altogether fewer than 400,000 distinct CDR3 sequences are present, over 10% being singletons, with the ten largest covering over 20%. The sample was PBMCs or a T cell subset sorted from them (not recorded which). The source of these receptors is a man aged 18 to 30 who had mild COVID-19 (a few samples of this study predate the infection). Cell type and time point are not known.

This chain links TRBV20-1 with TRBJ1-1, with unresolved D. The CDR3 has 12 amino acids. Per the germline V gene, CDR1 is DFQATT and CDR2 is SNEGSKA (reference sequence). V lost 0 bases, J lost 5 bases, and 7 bases lay in between. Here the CDR3 reads CSARDLTTEAFF. CDR3 DNA: TGCAGTGCTAGAGATTTGACTACTGAAGCTTTCTTT.

The V call is TRBV29-1, the J call TRBJ1-1; D unclear. Trimming left V 6 bases short and J 7 bases short, with 12 bases between. Germline CDR1 SQVTM, CDR2 ANQGSEA. The CDR3 has 11 residues. Written as DNA, the CDR3 is TGCAGCGTACGCGACCCCATTGAAGCTTTCTTT. Protein sequence: CSVRDPIEAFF.

As DNA, the CDR3 is TGTGCCAGCAGCGCAGCGGGGGTCGGCGAGCAGTACTTC. It is translated as CASSAAGVGEQYF. The chain uses TRBV7-9 and TRBJ2-7, with 8 bases fitting TRBD2. V shed 5 bases and J 6 bases; nucleotides not matched to a gene: 6. Looked up from germline, CDR1 is SEHNR and CDR2 is FQNEAQ (reference sequence). The CDR3 has 13 residues.

This clonotype was detected many times. The chain joins TRBV29-1 to TRBJ2-1; 9 bases map to TRBD1. V lost 1 base and J lost 8; bases outside the gene matches: 12. This CDR3 is 16 amino acids long. The V gene's germline CDR1 is SQVTM and CDR2 ANQGSEA. The CDR3 DNA follows: TGCAGCGTTGAAGTGATTGGACAGGGGCCAAATGATGAGCAGTTCTTC. Amino acids: CSVEVIGQGPNDEQFF.

On this clonotype: The germline gene is not matched at one end of the junction; a read error may be the cause. The chain links TRBV29-1 to TRBJ2-1, with TRBD2 identical over 9 bases. The length of the CDR3 is 14 residues. Germline CDR1 reads SQVTM; CDR2 reads ANQGSEA. The CDR3 protein is CSVGILAGYSEQFF. The CDR3 nucleotides are TGCAGCGTTGGGATCCTAGCGGGGTACAGTGAGCAGTTCTTC.

This clonotype was picked up a small number of times. The rearrangement links TRBV4-3 to TRBJ2-3; TRBD1 aligns across 10 bases. The CDR3 has 16 residues. Unmatched junction bases numbered 9, after V lost 4 bases and J lost 5 bases. Germline-derived CDR1 and CDR2 are LGHNA and YSLEER. DNA for the CDR3: TGCGCCAGCAGCCGACAGGGGGCGCAGTTTGAAGATACGCAGTATTTT. Its translation is CASSRQGAQFEDTQYF.

This clonotype was seen only a few times. This rearrangement joins TRBV27 to TRBJ2-5; 9 nucleotides agree with TRBD1. The germline V gene has CDR1 MNHEY and CDR2 SMNVEV (reference sequence). After removal of 5 bases from V and 4 bases from J, the junction contained 8 bases not matched to a gene. CDR3 length equals 15 residues. CDR3 coding DNA: TGTGCCAGCAGTCCAACACAGGGGGCCCGAGAGACCCAGTACTTC. Translating it yields CASSPTQGARETQYF.

This clonotype was seen only a few times. The genes are TRBV7-9 and TRBJ2-1, with D perhaps TRBD2 (5 bases). CDR1 and CDR2 (germline): SEHNR, FQNEAQ (reference sequence). Trimming stripped 4 bases from V and 10 bases from J, with 14 bases between. This CDR3 has 13 residues. The CDR3 sequence is CASSWGTRWEQFF. The CDR3 region has the DNA TGTGCCAGCAGCTGGGGAACTAGGTGGGAGCAGTTCTTC.

The chain joins TRBV5-1 to TRBJ1-5; TRBD1 matches 8 bases. V was pared by 4 bases and J by 1 base, with 4 bases of the junction left unmatched. The V gene's germline CDR1 is SGHRS and CDR2 YFSETQ. The CDR3 is 15 amino acids. In nucleotides, the CDR3 is TGCGCCAGCAGCCTAGGGGACAGGAGCAATCAGCCCCAGCATTTT. This gives the protein CASSLGDRSNQPQHF.

The V call is TRBV21-1, the J call TRBJ2-3; the table names TRBD1, a call not compared with the DNA. TRBV21-1 is listed as a pseudogene. This CDR3 has 15 amino acids. For the CDR3, the DNA is TGTGCCAGCAGCAAAGATCGAGGGGGCACAGATACGCAGTATTTT. This encodes CASSKDRGGTDTQYF.

This clonotype has more than one count but fewer than ten. This chain links TRBV6-1 with TRBJ1-1; 12 bases are shared with TRBD1. The trim removed 1 base at V and 0 bases at J, leaving 6 bases unmatched. Germline V gives CDR1 MNHNS, CDR2 SASEGT. The CDR3 has 18 residues. The CDR3 region has the DNA TGTGCCAGCAGTGAAGGATGGGGGGACAGGGGGCTGAACACTGAAGCTTTCTTT. Residues: CASSEGWGDRGLNTEAFF.

The gene calls are TRBV20-1 and TRBJ2-3; D possibly matches TRBD1 or TRBD2 (5 bases each). Germline V lookup: CDR1 DFQATT, CDR2 SNEGSKA (reference sequence). CDR3 size: 13 residues. V was trimmed by 3 bases and J by 6 bases, leaving 13 bases between them. This CDR3 is CSARGRVWDTQYF. In DNA, the CDR3 is TGCAGTGCTAGGGGGCGGGTTTGGGATACGCAGTATTTT.

This clonotype was seen more than once but under ten times. The chain carries TRBV12-3 or TRBV12-4 and TRBJ2-5; TRBD2 matches at 7 bases. The V segment lost 5 bases and the J segment 4 bases; nucleotides outside the gene matches: 7. The CDR3 loop spans 14 amino acids. The CDR3 DNA follows: TGTGCCAGCAGTAGTGCAGCGGGGTCAGAGACCCAGTACTTC. Residues: CASSSAAGSETQYF.

This clonotype appeared many times. This chain uses TRBV7-2 with TRBJ2-7; D tentatively reads TRBD1 or TRBD2 (5 bases each). Between the trimmed V and J ends, which lost 4 bases and 2 bases, there was a span of 15 bases. CDR1 and CDR2 from the germline V gene are SGHTA and FQGNSA. The CDR3 runs to 15 residues. The CDR3 reads CASSSEAGRAYEQYF. The CDR3 DNA reads TGTGCCAGCAGCTCAGAGGCGGGCAGGGCCTACGAGCAGTACTTC.

V usage is TRBV7-9 and J usage is TRBJ1-1, with TRBD1 as a possible D gene (6 bases). The CDR3 has 13 amino acids. CDR1 is SEHNR, CDR2 FQNEAQ, per germline (reference sequence). Trimming removed 6 bases from V and 4 bases from J, with 12 bases in between. For the CDR3, the DNA is TGTGCCAGCAGTTACACAGGGATCACTGAAGCTTTCTTT. It translates to CASSYTGITEAFF.